This is a list of T cell receptor beta chains from one sample in a study of blood T cell repertoires in COVID-19. The repertoire was sequenced with immunoSEQ multiplex PCR; TCRdb's copy has only in-frame clones and lacks some. Of 250,000 or so clones in the sample, around 90% were seen once. What was sequenced was PBMCs or T cells enriched from blood (not recorded which). The receptors here all came from a man under 40 who had recovered from COVID-19. CDR3s include the opening cysteine and the closing phenylalanine or tryptophan. D genes are given only for firm matches. Only some rows state a clone size, as once, few, many or a class for expanded clones.

d_gene: NA
j_gene: TRBJ2-4
abundance: NA
v_gene: TRBV19
CDR3nt: TGTGCCAGTACCCCTAGTCTGTTGGGCATTCAGTACTTC
CDR3aa: CASTPSLLGIQYF

d_gene: NA
j_gene: TRBJ1-5
abundance: NA
v_gene: TRBV12-3/TRBV12-4
CDR3nt: TGTGCCAGCAGTTTTTCAGGGGATCAGCCCCAGCATTTT
CDR3aa: CASSFSGDQPQHF

d_gene: NA
j_gene: TRBJ1-2
abundance: NA
v_gene: TRBV12-1
CDR3nt: TGTGCCAGCAGCTCAGGACAGGGGGTACCCCTTAACTATGGCTACACCTTC
CDR3aa: CASSSGQGVPLNYGYTF

d_gene: NA
j_gene: TRBJ1-5
abundance: NA
v_gene: TRBV12-3/TRBV12-4
CDR3nt: TGTGCCAGCAGTTCCATCAATCAGCCCCAGCATTTT
CDR3aa: CASSSINQPQHF

d_gene: TRBD2
j_gene: TRBJ2-1
abundance: NA
v_gene: TRBV24-1
CDR3nt: TGTGCCACCACCAAAGCGGGAGGGCCTTTATTCTTC
CDR3aa: CATTKAGGPLFF

d_gene: NA
j_gene: TRBJ1-1
abundance: NA
v_gene: TRBV6-5
CDR3nt: TGTGCCAGCAGTTACGGGGGGAGTTACACTGAAGCTTTCTTT
CDR3aa: CASSYGGSYTEAFF

d_gene: TRBD2
j_gene: TRBJ2-4
abundance: NA
v_gene: TRBV10-1
CDR3nt: TGCGCCAGCAGTGAGTCACGGCTAGCGGGAGGACTAGCCAAAAACATTCAGTACTTC
CDR3aa: CASSESRLAGGLAKNIQYF

d_gene: TRBD1
j_gene: TRBJ2-5
abundance: NA
v_gene: TRBV25-1
CDR3nt: TGTGCCAGTGGACAGGGGGCAGGGGATGAGACCCAGTACTTC
CDR3aa: CASGQGAGDETQYF

d_gene: NA
j_gene: TRBJ2-5
abundance: NA
v_gene: TRBV9
CDR3nt: TGTGCCAGCAGCGTAGCCGTGCAAGAGACCCAGTACTTC
CDR3aa: CASSVAVQETQYF

d_gene: NA
j_gene: TRBJ1-1
abundance: NA
v_gene: TRBV12-3/TRBV12-4
CDR3nt: TGTGCCAGCAGTTTAGCCAGGAACACTGAAGCTTTCTTT
CDR3aa: CASSLARNTEAFF

d_gene: NA
j_gene: TRBJ2-1
abundance: NA
v_gene: TRBV20-1
CDR3nt: TGCAGTGCTAGTTTCCTACGTGAGCAGTTCTTC
CDR3aa: CSASFLREQFF

d_gene: NA
j_gene: TRBJ2-7
abundance: NA
v_gene: TRBV20-1
CDR3nt: TGCAGTGCTAGACCGAGTACTACGCCGTACTTC
CDR3aa: CSARPSTTPYF

d_gene: TRBD1
j_gene: TRBJ2-2
abundance: NA
v_gene: TRBV11-3
CDR3nt: TGTGCCAGCAGCCGTGGACAGGGTTTAATTACCGGGGAGCTGTTTTTT
CDR3aa: CASSRGQGLITGELFF

d_gene: NA
j_gene: TRBJ1-1
abundance: NA
v_gene: TRBV27
CDR3nt: TGTGCCAGCAGTTTAGTAGACACGAACACTGAAGCTTTCTTT
CDR3aa: CASSLVDTNTEAFF

d_gene: NA
j_gene: TRBJ1-4
abundance: NA
v_gene: TRBV5-1
CDR3nt: TGCGCCAGCAGCCACGATAGCAATGAAAAACTGTTTTTT
CDR3aa: CASSHDSNEKLFF

d_gene: NA
j_gene: TRBJ1-2
abundance: NA
v_gene: TRBV18
CDR3nt: TGTGCCAGCTCACCACCGGTCTTACAGGGCAGCGGCTACACCTTC
CDR3aa: CASSPPVLQGSGYTF

d_gene: NA
j_gene: TRBJ1-2
abundance: NA
v_gene: TRBV9
CDR3nt: TGTGCCAGCAGCGTAGAAGTTCAGGGGATCTATGGCTACACCTTC
CDR3aa: CASSVEVQGIYGYTF

d_gene: NA
j_gene: TRBJ2-3
abundance: NA
v_gene: TRBV18
CDR3nt: TGTGCCAGCTCACCTAGTCGGGGCACAGATACGCAGTATTTT
CDR3aa: CASSPSRGTDTQYF

d_gene: TRBD1
j_gene: TRBJ1-5
abundance: NA
v_gene: TRBV28
CDR3nt: TGTGCCAGCAGAGCGACAGGGGTCAATCAGCCCCAGCATTTT
CDR3aa: CASRATGVNQPQHF

d_gene: NA
j_gene: TRBJ1-1
abundance: NA
v_gene: TRBV19
CDR3nt: TGTGCCACCAAGATGGGAGGGGGCACTGAAGCTTTCTTT
CDR3aa: CATKMGGGTEAFF

d_gene: NA
j_gene: TRBJ1-1
abundance: NA
v_gene: TRBV10-3
CDR3nt: TGTGCCAGTAATGCGGGCGGAATAATCGAAGCTTTCTTT
CDR3aa: CASNAGGIIEAFF

d_gene: TRBD1
j_gene: TRBJ1-4
abundance: NA
v_gene: TRBV10-1
CDR3nt: TGCGCCAGCAGTGCCGCGCAGGGGACAGGGTGGGTTGAAAAACTGTTTTTT
CDR3aa: CASSAAQGTGWVEKLFF

d_gene: NA
j_gene: TRBJ1-1
abundance: NA
v_gene: TRBV18
CDR3nt: TGTGCCAGCTCACCACCGTTTCCCTCGGAAGCTTTCTTT
CDR3aa: CASSPPFPSEAFF

d_gene: TRBD2
j_gene: TRBJ2-2
abundance: once
v_gene: TRBV10-3
CDR3nt: TGTGCCATCAGTTATACCGGGACTAGCGGAGACAACACCGGGGAGCTGTTTTTT
CDR3aa: CAISYTGTSGDNTGELFF

d_gene: NA
j_gene: TRBJ2-7
abundance: NA
v_gene: TRBV5-5
CDR3nt: TGTGCCAGCAGCTTGGACGCGGGTGCCTACGAGCAGTACTTC
CDR3aa: CASSLDAGAYEQYF

d_gene: TRBD1
j_gene: TRBJ2-7
abundance: NA
v_gene: TRBV27
CDR3nt: TGTGCCAGCAGCAGGACAGGACTCCCCTACGAGCAGTACTTC
CDR3aa: CASSRTGLPYEQYF

d_gene: TRBD1
j_gene: TRBJ1-5
abundance: NA
v_gene: TRBV10-1
CDR3nt: TGCGCCAGCAGTGAGTCCCGGTCCACAGGGGCAGTAAGACAGCCCCAGCATTTT
CDR3aa: CASSESRSTGAVRQPQHF

d_gene: NA
j_gene: TRBJ1-4
abundance: NA
v_gene: TRBV11-2
CDR3nt: TGTGCCAGCAGCTTAAAAGCCAGACAGGTGCTCAATGAAAAACTGTTTTTT
CDR3aa: CASSLKARQVLNEKLFF

d_gene: NA
j_gene: TRBJ1-2
abundance: NA
v_gene: TRBV30
CDR3nt: TGTGCCTGGAGCCCGGCAGGAGGTAGCTATGGCTACACCTTC
CDR3aa: CAWSPAGGSYGYTF

d_gene: TRBD1
j_gene: TRBJ2-7
abundance: few
v_gene: TRBV10-3
CDR3nt: TGTGCCATCAGTCCCACCGGACAGGGTTACAACGAGCAGTACTTC
CDR3aa: CAISPTGQGYNEQYF

d_gene: NA
j_gene: TRBJ2-5
abundance: few
v_gene: TRBV15
CDR3nt: TGTGCCACCAGATTGGCGGAGGTTTGGACCCAGTACTTC
CDR3aa: CATRLAEVWTQYF

d_gene: NA
j_gene: TRBJ2-1
abundance: NA
v_gene: TRBV7-6
CDR3nt: TGTGCCAGCACCCAGGACTCCATGGGCAATGAGCAGTTCTTC
CDR3aa: CASTQDSMGNEQFF

d_gene: TRBD1
j_gene: TRBJ1-3
abundance: NA
v_gene: TRBV2
CDR3nt: TGTGCCAGCAGTGAAGTACCAACCGGGACAGGGGTCTCTGGAAACACCATATATTTT
CDR3aa: CASSEVPTGTGVSGNTIYF

d_gene: NA
j_gene: TRBJ1-1
abundance: NA
v_gene: TRBV11-2
CDR3nt: TGTGCCAGCAGCTACAAGAGCAAGGGGGACACTGAAGCTTTCTTT
CDR3aa: CASSYKSKGDTEAFF

d_gene: TRBD1
j_gene: TRBJ1-1
abundance: NA
v_gene: TRBV3-1/TRBV3-2
CDR3nt: TGTGCCAGCAGCCAAGTAAAAGGGACAGGGCGTAACACTGAAGCTTTCTTT
CDR3aa: CASSQVKGTGRNTEAFF

d_gene: NA
j_gene: TRBJ2-7
abundance: NA
v_gene: TRBV14
CDR3nt: TGTGCCAGCAGCTCGACAGTGTCCTACGAGCAGTACTTC
CDR3aa: CASSSTVSYEQYF

d_gene: NA
j_gene: TRBJ1-3
abundance: NA
v_gene: TRBV28
CDR3nt: TGTGCCAGCAGTTTTATGGGGGGGAGAAGGAACACCATATATTTT
CDR3aa: CASSFMGGRRNTIYF

d_gene: TRBD1
j_gene: TRBJ2-7
abundance: NA
v_gene: TRBV6-2/TRBV6-3
CDR3nt: TGTGCCAGCAGATACCGGGACAGGGGCAACGAGCAGTACTTC
CDR3aa: CASRYRDRGNEQYF

d_gene: NA
j_gene: TRBJ2-3
abundance: NA
v_gene: TRBV11-2
CDR3nt: TGTGCCAGCAGCTCGGGCGGAGGAACAGATACGCAGTATTTT
CDR3aa: CASSSGGGTDTQYF

d_gene: NA
j_gene: TRBJ2-7
abundance: few
v_gene: TRBV19
CDR3nt: TGTGCCAGTAGTATAAGTTTTACGGGGTCCTACGAGCAGTACTTC
CDR3aa: CASSISFTGSYEQYF

d_gene: NA
j_gene: TRBJ2-1
abundance: NA
v_gene: TRBV3-1/TRBV3-2
CDR3nt: TGTGCCAGCAGCCCCCGCCACTTCTCCTACAATGAGCAGTTCTTC
CDR3aa: CASSPRHFSYNEQFF

d_gene: NA
j_gene: TRBJ1-3
abundance: NA
v_gene: TRBV3-1/TRBV3-2
CDR3nt: TGTGCCAGCAGCCAGAGTACTAACGCGGGAAACACCATATATTTT
CDR3aa: CASSQSTNAGNTIYF

d_gene: NA
j_gene: TRBJ1-3
abundance: NA
v_gene: TRBV4-2
CDR3nt: TGTGCCAGCAGACAGGATCTCGGAAACACCATATATTTT
CDR3aa: CASRQDLGNTIYF

d_gene: TRBD1
j_gene: TRBJ1-1
abundance: NA
v_gene: TRBV9
CDR3nt: TGTGCCAGCAGCGTCGGACAGGGGGCGGCCTTTATAGCTTTCTTT
CDR3aa: CASSVGQGAAFIAFF

d_gene: NA
j_gene: TRBJ2-2
abundance: NA
v_gene: TRBV24-1
CDR3nt: TGTGCCACCAGTGATTTAAGCAACACCGGGGAGCTGTTTTTT
CDR3aa: CATSDLSNTGELFF